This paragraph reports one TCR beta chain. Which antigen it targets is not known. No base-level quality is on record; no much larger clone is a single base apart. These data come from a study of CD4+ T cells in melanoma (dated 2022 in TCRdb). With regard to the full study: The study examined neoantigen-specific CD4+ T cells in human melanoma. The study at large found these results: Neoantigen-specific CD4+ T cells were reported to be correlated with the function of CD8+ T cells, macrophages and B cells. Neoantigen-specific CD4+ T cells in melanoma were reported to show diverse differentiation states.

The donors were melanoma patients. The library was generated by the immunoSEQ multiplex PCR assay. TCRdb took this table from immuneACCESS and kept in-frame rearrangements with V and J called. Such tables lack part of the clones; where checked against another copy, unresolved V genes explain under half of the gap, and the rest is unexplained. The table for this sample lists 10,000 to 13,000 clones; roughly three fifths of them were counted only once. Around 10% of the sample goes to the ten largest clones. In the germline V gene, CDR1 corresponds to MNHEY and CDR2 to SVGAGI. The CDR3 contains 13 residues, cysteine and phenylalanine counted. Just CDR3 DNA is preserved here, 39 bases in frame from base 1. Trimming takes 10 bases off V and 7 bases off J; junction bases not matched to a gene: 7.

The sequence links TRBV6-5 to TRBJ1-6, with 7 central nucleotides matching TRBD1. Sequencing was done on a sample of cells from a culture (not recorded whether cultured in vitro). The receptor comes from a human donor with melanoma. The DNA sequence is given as TGTGCCACCAAGACAGGGACCAATTCACCCCTCCACTTT. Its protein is CATKTGTNSPLHF.